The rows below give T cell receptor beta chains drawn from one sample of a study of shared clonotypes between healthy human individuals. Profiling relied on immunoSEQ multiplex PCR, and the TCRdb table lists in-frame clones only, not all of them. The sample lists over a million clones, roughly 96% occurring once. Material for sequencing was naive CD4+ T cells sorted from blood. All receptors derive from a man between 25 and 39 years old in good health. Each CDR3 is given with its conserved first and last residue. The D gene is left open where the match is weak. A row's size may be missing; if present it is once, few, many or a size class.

CDR3: CASSGTGGTGDYEQYF
DNA: TGCGCCAGCAGTGGCACCGGGGGGACAGGGGACTACGAGCAGTACTTC
size: .
D: TRBD1
V: TRBV10-1
J: TRBJ2-7

CDR3: CASSLYGGQETQYF
DNA: TGCGCCAGCAGCTTGTACGGAGGGCAAGAGACCCAGTACTTC
size: .
D: .
V: TRBV5-1
J: TRBJ2-5

CDR3: CASSTLGTPDEQFF
DNA: TGTGCCAGCAGCACCCTCGGGACCCCGGATGAGCAGTTCTTC
size: .
D: .
V: TRBV28
J: TRBJ2-1

CDR3: CASSERNLQETQYF
DNA: TGTGCCAGCAGTGAAAGGAATCTCCAAGAGACCCAGTACTTC
size: .
D: .
V: TRBV6-1
J: TRBJ2-5

CDR3: CASSLGHQGVGQPQHF
DNA: TGTGCCAGCAGCTTAGGGCATCAGGGGGTCGGTCAGCCCCAGCATTTT
size: .
D: TRBD1
V: TRBV7-8
J: TRBJ1-5

CDR3: CASRHQTGSSNTEAFF
DNA: TGCGCCAGCAGGCACCAGACGGGGAGCTCGAACACTGAAGCTTTCTTT
size: .
D: .
V: TRBV5-1
J: TRBJ1-1

CDR3: CASSPEIGGEPSTDTQYF
DNA: TGTGCCAGCAGCCCCGAGATCGGGGGGGAGCCTAGCACAGATACGCAGTATTTT
size: .
D: TRBD2
V: TRBV7-9
J: TRBJ2-3

CDR3: CASSSDQQGAYGYTF
DNA: TGTGCCAGTAGCTCCGATCAACAGGGGGCGTATGGCTACACCTTC
size: .
D: TRBD1
V: TRBV7-3
J: TRBJ1-2

CDR3: CASSPLYEQYF
DNA: TGTGCCAGCAGCCCCCTCTACGAGCAGTACTTC
size: .
D: .
V: TRBV11-2
J: TRBJ2-7

CDR3: CASSEQTNQPQHF
DNA: TGTGCCAGCAGTGAACAAACCAATCAGCCCCAGCATTTT
size: .
D: .
V: TRBV2
J: TRBJ1-5

CDR3: CASSSTSGKRRQYF
DNA: TGTGCCAGCAGCTCGACTAGCGGGAAGAGGCGGCAGTACTTC
size: .
D: TRBD2
V: TRBV7-6
J: TRBJ2-7

CDR3: CATLSRRQGIEKLFF
DNA: TGTGCCACCCTCTCTCGAAGACAGGGTATTGAAAAACTGTTTTTT
size: .
D: TRBD1
V: TRBV28
J: TRBJ1-4

CDR3: CASSLPGVSTDTQYF
DNA: TGCGCCAGCAGCTTGCCGGGGGTTAGCACAGATACGCAGTATTTT
size: .
D: .
V: TRBV5-1
J: TRBJ2-3

CDR3: CASSLERALGEQFF
DNA: TGTGCCAGCAGCTTGGAACGGGCTCTTGGTGAGCAGTTCTTC
size: .
D: .
V: TRBV5-4
J: TRBJ2-1

CDR3: CASSWRNEKLFF
DNA: TGTGCCAGCAGCTGGCGTAATGAAAAACTGTTTTTT
size: .
D: .
V: TRBV7-9
J: TRBJ1-4

CDR3: CASSAGGSYGYTF
DNA: TGTGCCAGCAGCGCTGGTGGGTCCTATGGCTACACCTTC
size: .
D: .
V: TRBV7-9
J: TRBJ1-2

CDR3: CASRSGTVSGNTIYF
DNA: TGTGCCAGCAGATCCGGGACAGTCTCTGGAAACACCATATATTTT
size: once
D: TRBD1
V: TRBV28
J: TRBJ1-3

CDR3: CASSLDGRNTEAFF
DNA: TGCGCCAGCAGCTTGGACGGCAGGAACACTGAAGCTTTCTTT
size: .
D: .
V: TRBV5-1
J: TRBJ1-1

CDR3: CASSSVRGTEAFF
DNA: TGTGCCAGCAGTTCCGTCAGGGGGACTGAAGCTTTCTTT
size: .
D: TRBD1
V: TRBV6-6
J: TRBJ1-1

CDR3: CASSPPFAYEQYF
DNA: TGTGCCAGCTCACCCCCCTTCGCCTACGAGCAGTACTTC
size: .
D: .
V: TRBV18
J: TRBJ2-7

CDR3: CASSLERYEQYF
DNA: TGTGCCAGCAGCTTAGAGAGATACGAGCAGTACTTC
size: .
D: .
V: TRBV7-9
J: TRBJ2-7

CDR3: CAWSGEVILAGAGTSGTYYEQYF
DNA: TGTGCCTGGAGCGGTGAGGTAATCCTGGCCGGTGCCGGGACTAGCGGGACTTATTACGAGCAGTACTTC
size: .
D: TRBD2
V: TRBV30
J: TRBJ2-7

CDR3: CASTRDREYQPQHF
DNA: TGTGCCAGTACCCGGGACAGGGAATATCAGCCCCAGCATTTT
size: .
D: TRBD1
V: TRBV19
J: TRBJ1-5

CDR3: CAISPNGQENTEAFF
DNA: TGTGCCATCAGCCCAAACGGACAGGAGAACACTGAAGCTTTCTTT
size: .
D: TRBD1
V: TRBV10-3
J: TRBJ1-1

CDR3: CASSGQSFTDTQYF
DNA: TGTGCCAGCAGCGGACAGTCATTCACAGATACGCAGTATTTT
size: .
D: .
V: TRBV2
J: TRBJ2-3